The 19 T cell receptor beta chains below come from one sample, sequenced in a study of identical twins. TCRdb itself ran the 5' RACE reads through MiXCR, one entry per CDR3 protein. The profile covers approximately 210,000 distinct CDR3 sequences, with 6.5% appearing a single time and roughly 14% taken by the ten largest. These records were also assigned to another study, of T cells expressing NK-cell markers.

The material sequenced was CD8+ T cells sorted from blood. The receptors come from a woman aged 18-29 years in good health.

CDR3 nucleotide sequence: TGTGCCAGCAGCTTCGTAGCGGGAGTATCCTACAATGAGCAGTTCTTC. This encodes CASSFVAGVSYNEQFF. The chain joins TRBV5-5 to TRBJ2-1; 9 bases are a match to TRBD2. V lost 2 bases to trimming and J lost 1 base; unmatched junction nucleotides: 4. This CDR3 is built from 16 residues. CDR1 and CDR2 from the germline V gene are SGHKS and YYEKEE (reference sequence).

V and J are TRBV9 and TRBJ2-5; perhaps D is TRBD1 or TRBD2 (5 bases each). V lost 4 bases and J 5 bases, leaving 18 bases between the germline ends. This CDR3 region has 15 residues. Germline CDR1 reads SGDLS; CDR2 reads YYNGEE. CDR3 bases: TGTGCCAGCAGCCCAGGACTGTGGGGCGGGGAGACCCAGTACTTC. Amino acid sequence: CASSPGLWGGETQYF.

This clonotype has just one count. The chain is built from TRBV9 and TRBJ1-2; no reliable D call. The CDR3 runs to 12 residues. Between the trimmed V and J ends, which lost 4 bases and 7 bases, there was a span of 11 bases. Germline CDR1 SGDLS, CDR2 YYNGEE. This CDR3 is CASSPLGRGYTF. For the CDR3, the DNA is TGTGCCAGCAGCCCCCTCGGTCGTGGCTACACCTTC.

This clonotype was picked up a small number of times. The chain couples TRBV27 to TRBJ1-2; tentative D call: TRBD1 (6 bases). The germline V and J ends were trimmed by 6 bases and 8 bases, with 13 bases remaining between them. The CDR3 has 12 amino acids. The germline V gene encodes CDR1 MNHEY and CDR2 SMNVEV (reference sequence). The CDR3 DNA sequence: TGTGCCAGCAGGAGGGGGGCAGGCGGCTACACCTTC. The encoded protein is CASRRGAGGYTF.

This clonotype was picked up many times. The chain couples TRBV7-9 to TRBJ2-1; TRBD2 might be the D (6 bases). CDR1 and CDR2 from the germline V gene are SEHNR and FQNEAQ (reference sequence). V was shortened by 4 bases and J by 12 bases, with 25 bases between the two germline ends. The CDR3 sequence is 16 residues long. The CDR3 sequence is CASSSPLAGPKEAQFF. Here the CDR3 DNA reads TGTGCCAGCAGCTCACCACTAGCAGGACCCAAAGAGGCGCAGTTCTTC.

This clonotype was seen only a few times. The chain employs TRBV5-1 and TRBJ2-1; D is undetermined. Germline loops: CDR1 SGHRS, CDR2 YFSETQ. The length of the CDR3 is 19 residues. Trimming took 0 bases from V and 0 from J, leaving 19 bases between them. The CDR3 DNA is TGCGCCAGCAGCTTGGAATCCGGGTTCCTCCCATCCTCCTACAATGAGCAGTTCTTC. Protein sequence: CASSLESGFLPSSYNEQFF.

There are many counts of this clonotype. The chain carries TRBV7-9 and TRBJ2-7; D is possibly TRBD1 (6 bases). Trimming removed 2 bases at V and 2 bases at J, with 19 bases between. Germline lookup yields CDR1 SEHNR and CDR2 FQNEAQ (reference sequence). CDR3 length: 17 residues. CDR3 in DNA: TGTGCCAGCAGCTTATTTAGTAGGACAGAGATTGCCTACGAGCAGTACTTC. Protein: CASSLFSRTEIAYEQYF.

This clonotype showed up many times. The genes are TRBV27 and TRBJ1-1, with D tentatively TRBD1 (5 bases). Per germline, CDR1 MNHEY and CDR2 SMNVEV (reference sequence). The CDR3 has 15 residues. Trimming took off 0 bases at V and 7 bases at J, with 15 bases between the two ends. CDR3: CASSLSLGGYSEAFF. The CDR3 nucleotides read TGTGCCAGCAGTTTATCGTTGGGGGGATATAGTGAAGCTTTCTTT.

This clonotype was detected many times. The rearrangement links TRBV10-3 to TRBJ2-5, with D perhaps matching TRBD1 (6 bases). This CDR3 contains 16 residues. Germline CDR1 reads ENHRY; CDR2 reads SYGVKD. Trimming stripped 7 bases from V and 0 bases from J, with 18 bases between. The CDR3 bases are TGTGCCATCAAGGCTACGAGGGGGTCCGACCAAGAGACCCAGTACTTC. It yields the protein CAIKATRGSDQETQYF.

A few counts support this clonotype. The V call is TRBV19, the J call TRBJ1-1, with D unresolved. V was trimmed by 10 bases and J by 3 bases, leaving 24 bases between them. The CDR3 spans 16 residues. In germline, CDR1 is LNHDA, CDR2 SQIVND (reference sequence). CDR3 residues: CATTPGSLVSDTEAFF. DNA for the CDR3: TGTGCCACCACCCCGGGATCCCTCGTGTCTGACACTGAAGCTTTCTTT.

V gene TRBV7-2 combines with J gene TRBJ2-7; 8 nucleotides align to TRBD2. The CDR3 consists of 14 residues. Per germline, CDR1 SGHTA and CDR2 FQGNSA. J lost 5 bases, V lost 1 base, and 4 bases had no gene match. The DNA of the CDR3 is TGTGCCAGCAGCTTAGTAGGACTAGCCAACGAGCAGTACTTC. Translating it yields CASSLVGLANEQYF.

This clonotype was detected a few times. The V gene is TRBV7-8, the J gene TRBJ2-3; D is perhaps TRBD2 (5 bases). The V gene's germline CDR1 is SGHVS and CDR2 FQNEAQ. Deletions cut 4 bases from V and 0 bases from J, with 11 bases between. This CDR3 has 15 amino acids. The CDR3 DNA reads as TGTGCCAGCAGCTGGAGCGGCCATAGCACAGATACGCAGTATTTT. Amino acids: CASSWSGHSTDTQYF.

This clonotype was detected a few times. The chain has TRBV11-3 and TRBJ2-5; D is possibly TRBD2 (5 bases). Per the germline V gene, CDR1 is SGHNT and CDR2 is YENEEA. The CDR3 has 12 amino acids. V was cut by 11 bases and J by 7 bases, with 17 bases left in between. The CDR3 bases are TGTGCCGCGAGGGTTCTAGGAGGGACCCAGTACTTC. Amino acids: CAARVLGGTQYF.

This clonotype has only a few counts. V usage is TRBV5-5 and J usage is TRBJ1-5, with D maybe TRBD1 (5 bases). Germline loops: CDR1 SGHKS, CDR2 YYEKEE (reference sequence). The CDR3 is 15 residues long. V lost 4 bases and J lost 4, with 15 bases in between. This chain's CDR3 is CASSPTFGGNQPQHF. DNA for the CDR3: TGTGCCAGCAGCCCCACGTTCGGGGGTAATCAGCCCCAGCATTTT.

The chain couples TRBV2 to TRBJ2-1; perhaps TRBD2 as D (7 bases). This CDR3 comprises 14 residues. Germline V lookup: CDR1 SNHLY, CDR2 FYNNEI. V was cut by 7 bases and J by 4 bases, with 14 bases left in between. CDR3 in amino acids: CASTYREGYNEQFF. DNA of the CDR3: TGTGCCAGCACTTACAGGGAGGGTTACAATGAGCAGTTCTTC.

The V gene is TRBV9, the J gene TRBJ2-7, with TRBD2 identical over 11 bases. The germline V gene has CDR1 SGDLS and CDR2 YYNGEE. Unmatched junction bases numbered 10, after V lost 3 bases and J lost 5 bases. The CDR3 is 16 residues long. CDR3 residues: CASSAPPSGRTDEQYF. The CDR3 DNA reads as TGTGCCAGCAGCGCCCCTCCTAGCGGGAGGACGGACGAGCAGTACTTC.

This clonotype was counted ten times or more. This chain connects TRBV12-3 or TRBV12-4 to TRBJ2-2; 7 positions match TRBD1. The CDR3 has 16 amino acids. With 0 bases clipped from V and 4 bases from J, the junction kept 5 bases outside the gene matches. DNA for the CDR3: TGTGCCAGCAGTTTAGCGGGACAGTTAGCCACCGGGGAGCTGTTTTTT. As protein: CASSLAGQLATGELFF.

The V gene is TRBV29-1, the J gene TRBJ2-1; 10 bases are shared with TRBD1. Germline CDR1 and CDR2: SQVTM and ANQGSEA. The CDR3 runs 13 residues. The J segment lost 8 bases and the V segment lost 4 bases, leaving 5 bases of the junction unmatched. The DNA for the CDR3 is TGCAGCGTTGTGGGACAGGGGTTCCATGAGCAGTTCTTC. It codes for CSVVGQGFHEQFF.

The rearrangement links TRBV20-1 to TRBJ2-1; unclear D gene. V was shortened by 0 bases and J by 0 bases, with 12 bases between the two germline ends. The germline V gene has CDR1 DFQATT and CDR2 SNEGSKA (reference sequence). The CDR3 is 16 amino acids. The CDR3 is CSARDLFHGSYNEQFF. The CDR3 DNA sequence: TGCAGTGCTAGAGATCTGTTTCATGGCTCCTACAATGAGCAGTTCTTC.